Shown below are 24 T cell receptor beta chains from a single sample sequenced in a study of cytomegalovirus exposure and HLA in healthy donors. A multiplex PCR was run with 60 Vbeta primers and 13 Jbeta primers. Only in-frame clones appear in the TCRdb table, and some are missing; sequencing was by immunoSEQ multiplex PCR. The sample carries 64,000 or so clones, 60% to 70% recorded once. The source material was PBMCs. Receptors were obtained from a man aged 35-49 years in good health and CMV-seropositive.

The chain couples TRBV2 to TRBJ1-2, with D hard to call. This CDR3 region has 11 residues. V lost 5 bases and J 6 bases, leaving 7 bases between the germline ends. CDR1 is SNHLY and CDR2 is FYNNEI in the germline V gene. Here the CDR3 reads CASSLRDGYTF. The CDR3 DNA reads TGTGCCAGCAGTCTGAGAGATGGCTACACCTTC.

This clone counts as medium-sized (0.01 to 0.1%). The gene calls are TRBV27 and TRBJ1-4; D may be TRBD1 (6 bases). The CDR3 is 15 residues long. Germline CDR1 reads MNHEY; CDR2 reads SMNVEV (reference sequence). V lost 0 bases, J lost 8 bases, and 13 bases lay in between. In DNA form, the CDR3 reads TGTGCCAGCAGTTTATCAGGGACATGGGGCGAAAAACTGTTTTTT. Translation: CASSLSGTWGEKLFF.

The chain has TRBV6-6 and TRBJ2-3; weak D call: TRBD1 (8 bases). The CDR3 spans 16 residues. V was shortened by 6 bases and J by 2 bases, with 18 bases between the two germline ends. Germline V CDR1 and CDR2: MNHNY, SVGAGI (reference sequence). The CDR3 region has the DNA TGTGCCAGCAGCAACTACAGGGGGGGATTCACAGATACGCAGTATTTT. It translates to CASSNYRGGFTDTQYF.

This chain's CDR3 is CASSLGLSSASSYNEQFF. The CDR3 DNA is TGTGCCAGCAGCTTAGGTCTCTCGAGCGCAAGCTCCTACAATGAGCAGTTCTTC. The rearrangement joins TRBV7-2 to TRBJ2-1; D not certain. The CDR3 contains 18 residues. CDR1 and CDR2 (germline): SGHTA, FQGNSA. Trimming took off 1 base at V and 0 bases at J, with 16 bases between the two ends.

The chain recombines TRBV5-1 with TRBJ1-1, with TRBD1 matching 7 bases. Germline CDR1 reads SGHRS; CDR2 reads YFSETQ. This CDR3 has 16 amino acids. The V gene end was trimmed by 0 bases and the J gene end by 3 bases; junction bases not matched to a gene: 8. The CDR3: CASSLAPTGVDTEAFF. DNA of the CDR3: TGCGCCAGCAGCTTGGCCCCTACAGGGGTAGACACTGAAGCTTTCTTT.

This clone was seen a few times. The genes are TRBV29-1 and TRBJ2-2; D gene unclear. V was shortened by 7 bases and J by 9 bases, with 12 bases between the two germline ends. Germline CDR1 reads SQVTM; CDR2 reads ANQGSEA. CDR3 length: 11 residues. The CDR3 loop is CSGRGARELFF. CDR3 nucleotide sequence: TGCAGCGGGAGAGGTGCCAGGGAGCTGTTTTTT.

This CDR3 reads CASSTRDSANYGYTF. For the CDR3, the DNA is TGTGCCAGCAGCACAAGGGACAGCGCTAACTATGGCTACACCTTC. The rearrangement links TRBV5-4 to TRBJ1-2, with TRBD1 matching over 7 bases. This CDR3 is 15 amino acids long. Germline CDR1 reads SGHNT; CDR2 reads YYREEE (reference sequence). Germline trimming cut 4 bases from V and 0 bases from J; bases unmatched to any gene: 6.

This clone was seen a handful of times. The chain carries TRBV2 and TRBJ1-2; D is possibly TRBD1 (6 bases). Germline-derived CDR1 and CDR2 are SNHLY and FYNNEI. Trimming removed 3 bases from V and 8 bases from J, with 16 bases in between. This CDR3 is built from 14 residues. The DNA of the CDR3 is TGTGCCAGCAGTGACCCGGGGACATCGAGGGGCTACACCTTC. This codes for CASSDPGTSRGYTF.

The DNA for the CDR3 is TGCAGCGTGGAGACGACGGTCGCGAACACTGAAGCTTTCTTT. Protein product: CSVETTVANTEAFF. This chain connects TRBV29-1 to TRBJ1-1; D uncertain. Germline assignment: CDR1 SQVTM and CDR2 ANQGSEA. The CDR3 has 14 residues. V shed 6 bases and J shed 1 base, with 15 bases lying between them.

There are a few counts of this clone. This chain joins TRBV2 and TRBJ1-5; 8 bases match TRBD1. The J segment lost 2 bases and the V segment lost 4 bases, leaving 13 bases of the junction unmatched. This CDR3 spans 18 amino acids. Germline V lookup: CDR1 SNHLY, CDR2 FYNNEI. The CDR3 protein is CASSVRAGGARGNQPQHF. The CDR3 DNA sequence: TGTGCCAGCAGTGTGCGGGCAGGGGGCGCGAGGGGCAATCAGCCCCAGCATTTT. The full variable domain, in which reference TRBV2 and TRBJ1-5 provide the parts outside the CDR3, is EPEVTQTPSHQVTQMGQEVILRCVPISNHLYFYWYRQILGQKVEFLVSFYNNEISEKSEIFDDQFSVERPDGSNFTLKIRSTKLEDSAMYFCASSVRAGGARGNQPQHFGDGTRLSIL.

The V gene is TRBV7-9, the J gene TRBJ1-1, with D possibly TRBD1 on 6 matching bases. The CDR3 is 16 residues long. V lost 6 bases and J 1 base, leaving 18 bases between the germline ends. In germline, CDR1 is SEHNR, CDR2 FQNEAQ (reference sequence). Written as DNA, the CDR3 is TGTGCCAGCAGTCCAAGGGCGGGGGCCGGGAACACTGAAGCTTTCTTT. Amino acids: CASSPRAGAGNTEAFF.

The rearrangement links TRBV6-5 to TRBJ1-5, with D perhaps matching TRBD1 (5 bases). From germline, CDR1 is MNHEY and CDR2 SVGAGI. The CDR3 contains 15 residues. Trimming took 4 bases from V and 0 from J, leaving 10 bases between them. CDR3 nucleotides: TGTGCCAGCAGTTCGGCAGGGAATAGCAATCAGCCCCAGCATTTT. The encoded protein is CASSSAGNSNQPQHF.

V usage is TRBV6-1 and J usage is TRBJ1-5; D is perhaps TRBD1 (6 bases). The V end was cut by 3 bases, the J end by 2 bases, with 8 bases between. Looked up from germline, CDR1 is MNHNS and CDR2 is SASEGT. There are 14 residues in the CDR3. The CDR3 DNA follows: TGTGCCAGCAGTGATAGACAGGGCAATCAGCCCCAGCATTTT. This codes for CASSDRQGNQPQHF.

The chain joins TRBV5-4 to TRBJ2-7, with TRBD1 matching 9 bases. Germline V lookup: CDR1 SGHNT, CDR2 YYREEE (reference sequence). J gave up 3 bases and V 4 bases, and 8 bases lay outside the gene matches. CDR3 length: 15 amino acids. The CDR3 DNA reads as TGTGCCAGCAGCCTTTCGGGACAGGGCGTCTACGAGCAGTACTTC. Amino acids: CASSLSGQGVYEQYF.

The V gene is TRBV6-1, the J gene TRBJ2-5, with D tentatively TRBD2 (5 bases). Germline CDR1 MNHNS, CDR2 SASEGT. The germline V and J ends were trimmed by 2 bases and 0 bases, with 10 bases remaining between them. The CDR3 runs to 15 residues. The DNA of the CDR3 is TGTGCCAGCAGTGAATATGCTAGCTACCAAGAGACCCAGTACTTC. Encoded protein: CASSEYASYQETQYF.

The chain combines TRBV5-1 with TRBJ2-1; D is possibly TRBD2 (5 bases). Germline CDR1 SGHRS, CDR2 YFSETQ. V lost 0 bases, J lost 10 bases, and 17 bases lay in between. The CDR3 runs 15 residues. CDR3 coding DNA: TGCGCCAGCAGCTTGGTGGCTAGGCAGTCGGGAGAGCAGTTCTTC. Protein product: CASSLVARQSGEQFF.

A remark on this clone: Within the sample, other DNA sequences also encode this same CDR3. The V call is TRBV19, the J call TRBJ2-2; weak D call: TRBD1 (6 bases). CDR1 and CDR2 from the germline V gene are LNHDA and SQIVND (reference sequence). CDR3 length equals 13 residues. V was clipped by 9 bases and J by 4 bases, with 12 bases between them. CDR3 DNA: TGTGCCAGCCGTCAGGGGAGCACCGGGGAGCTGTTTTTT. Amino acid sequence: CASRQGSTGELFF.

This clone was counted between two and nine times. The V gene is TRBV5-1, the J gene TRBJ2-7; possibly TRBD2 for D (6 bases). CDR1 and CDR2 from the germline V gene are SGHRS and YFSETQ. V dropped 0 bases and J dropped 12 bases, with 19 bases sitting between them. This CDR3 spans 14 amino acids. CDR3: CASSLGLYGRALYF. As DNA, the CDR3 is TGCGCCAGCAGCTTGGGGCTATACGGGAGAGCCCTGTACTTC. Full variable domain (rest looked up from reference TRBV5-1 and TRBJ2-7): KAGVTQTPRYLIKTRGQQVTLSCSPISGHRSVSWYQQTPGQGLQFLFEYFSETQRNKGNFPGRFSGRQFSNSRSEMNVSTLELGDSALYLCASSLGLYGRALYFGPGTRLTVT.

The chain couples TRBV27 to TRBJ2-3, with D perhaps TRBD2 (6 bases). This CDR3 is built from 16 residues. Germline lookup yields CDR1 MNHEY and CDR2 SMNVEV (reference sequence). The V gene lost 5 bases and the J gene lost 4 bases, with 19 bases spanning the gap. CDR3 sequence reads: CASSPPGGRRADTQYF. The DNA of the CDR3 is TGTGCCAGCAGTCCTCCCGGAGGGAGAAGAGCAGATACGCAGTATTTT.

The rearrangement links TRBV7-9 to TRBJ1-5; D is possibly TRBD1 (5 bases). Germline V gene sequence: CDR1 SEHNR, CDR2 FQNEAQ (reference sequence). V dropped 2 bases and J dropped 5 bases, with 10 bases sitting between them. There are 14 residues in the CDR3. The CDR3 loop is CASSLSDSDQPQHF. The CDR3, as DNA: TGTGCCAGCAGCTTAAGTGACAGTGATCAGCCCCAGCATTTT.

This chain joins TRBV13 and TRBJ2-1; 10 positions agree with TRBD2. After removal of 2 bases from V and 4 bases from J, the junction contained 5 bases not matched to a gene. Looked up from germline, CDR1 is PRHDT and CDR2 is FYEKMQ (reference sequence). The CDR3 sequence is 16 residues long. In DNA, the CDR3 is TGTGCCAGCAGCTTACTAGCGGGGGCCCTGTACAATGAGCAGTTCTTC. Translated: CASSLLAGALYNEQFF.

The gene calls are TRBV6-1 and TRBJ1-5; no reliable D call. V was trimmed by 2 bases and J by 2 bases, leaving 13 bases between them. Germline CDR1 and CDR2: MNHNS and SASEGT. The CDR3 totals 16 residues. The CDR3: CASSELFGEGNQPQHF. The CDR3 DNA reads TGTGCCAGCAGTGAACTCTTCGGGGAAGGCAATCAGCCCCAGCATTTT.

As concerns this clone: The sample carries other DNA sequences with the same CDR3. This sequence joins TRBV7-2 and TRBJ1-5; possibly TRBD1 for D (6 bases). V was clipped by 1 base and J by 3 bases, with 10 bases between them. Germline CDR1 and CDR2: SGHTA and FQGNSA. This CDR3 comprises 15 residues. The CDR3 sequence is CASSLDRDINQPQHF. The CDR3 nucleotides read TGTGCCAGCAGCTTAGACAGGGACATCAATCAGCCCCAGCATTTT.

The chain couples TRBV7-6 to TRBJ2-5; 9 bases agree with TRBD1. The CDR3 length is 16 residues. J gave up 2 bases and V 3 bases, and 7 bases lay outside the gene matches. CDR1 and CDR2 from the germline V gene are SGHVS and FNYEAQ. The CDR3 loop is CASSFGTGYGQETQYF. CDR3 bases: TGTGCCAGCAGCTTTGGGACAGGGTACGGTCAAGAGACCCAGTACTTC.